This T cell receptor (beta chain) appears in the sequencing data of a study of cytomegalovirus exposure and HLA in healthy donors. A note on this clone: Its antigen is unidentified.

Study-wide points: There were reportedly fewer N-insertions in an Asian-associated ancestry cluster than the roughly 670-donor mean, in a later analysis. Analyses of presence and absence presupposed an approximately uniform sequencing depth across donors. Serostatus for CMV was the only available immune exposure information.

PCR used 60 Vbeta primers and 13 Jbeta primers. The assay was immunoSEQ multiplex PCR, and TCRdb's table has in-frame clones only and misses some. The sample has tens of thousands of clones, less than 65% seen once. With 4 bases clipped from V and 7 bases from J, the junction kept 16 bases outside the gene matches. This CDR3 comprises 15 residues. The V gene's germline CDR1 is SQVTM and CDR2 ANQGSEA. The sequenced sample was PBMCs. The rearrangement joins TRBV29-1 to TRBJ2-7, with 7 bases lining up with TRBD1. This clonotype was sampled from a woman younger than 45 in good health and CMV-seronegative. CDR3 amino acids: CSVVVGTEFLGEQYF. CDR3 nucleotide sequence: TGCAGCGTTGTGGTGGGGACAGAGTTTCTGGGGGAGCAGTACTTC.